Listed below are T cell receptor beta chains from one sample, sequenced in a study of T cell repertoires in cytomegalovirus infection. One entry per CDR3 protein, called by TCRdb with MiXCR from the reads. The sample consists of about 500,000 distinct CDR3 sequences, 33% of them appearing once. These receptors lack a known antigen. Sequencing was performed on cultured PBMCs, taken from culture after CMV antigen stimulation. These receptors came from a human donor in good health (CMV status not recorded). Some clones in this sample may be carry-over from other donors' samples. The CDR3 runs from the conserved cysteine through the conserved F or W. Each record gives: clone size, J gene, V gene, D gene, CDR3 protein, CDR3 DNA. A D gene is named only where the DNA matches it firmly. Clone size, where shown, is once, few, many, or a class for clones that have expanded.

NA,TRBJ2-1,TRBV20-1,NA,CSARDPQGRNEQFF,TGCAGTGCTAGAGATCCCCAGGGTCGAAATGAGCAGTTCTTC
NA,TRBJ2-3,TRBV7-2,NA,CASSSQGSGTDTQYF,TGTGCCAGCAGCTCACAGGGTTCGGGCACAGATACGCAGTATTTT
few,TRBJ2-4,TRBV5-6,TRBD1,CASSTQGTKNIQYF,TGTGCCAGCAGCACACAGGGGACCAAAAACATTCAGTACTTC
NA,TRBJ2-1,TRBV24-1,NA,CATSITKTYGGVDEQFF,TGTGCCACTAGCATTACGAAGACCTACGGGGGTGTTGATGAGCAGTTCTTC
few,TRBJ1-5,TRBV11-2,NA,CASSSGLSQPQHF,TGTGCCAGCAGCTCCGGCCTGAGTCAGCCCCAGCATTTT
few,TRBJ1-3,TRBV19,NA,CASRVDSGNTIYF,TGTGCCAGTAGGGTCGACTCTGGAAACACCATATATTTT
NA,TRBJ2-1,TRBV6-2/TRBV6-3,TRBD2,CASSYLQKVVLGTSGRRYEQFF,TGTGCCAGCAGTTACCTACAGAAGGTAGTTCTCGGGACTAGCGGGAGGAGGTATGAGCAGTTCTTC
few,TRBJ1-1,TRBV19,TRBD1,CASRGQGAVNTEAFF,TGTGCCAGCCGGGGACAGGGGGCGGTGAACACTGAAGCTTTCTTT
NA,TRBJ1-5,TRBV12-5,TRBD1,CASGLVLDRGLNQPQHF,TGTGCTAGTGGTTTGGTCCTCGACAGGGGCCTAAATCAGCCCCAGCATTTT
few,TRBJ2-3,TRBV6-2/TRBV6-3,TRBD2,CASKAGSGRDTQYF,TGTGCCAGCAAAGCCGGGAGCGGGAGAGATACGCAGTATTTT
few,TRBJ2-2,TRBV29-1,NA,CSVERQTTFGTGELFF,TGCAGCGTTGAGAGGCAGACCACCTTTGGCACCGGGGAGCTGTTTTTT
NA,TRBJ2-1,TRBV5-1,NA,CASSLGSGVHDEQFF,TGCGCCAGCAGCTTGGGGTCGGGGGTCCACGATGAGCAGTTCTTC
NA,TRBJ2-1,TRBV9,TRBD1,CASSDNRDSSYNEQFF,TGTGCCAGCAGCGACAACCGGGACAGCTCCTACAATGAGCAGTTCTTC
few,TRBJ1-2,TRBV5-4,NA,CASSSDGGEARYGYTF,TGTGCCAGTTCATCGGACGGAGGGGAGGCGCGCTATGGCTACACCTTC
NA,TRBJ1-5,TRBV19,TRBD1,CASSTDRGNYQPQHF,TGTGCCAGTAGTACGGACAGGGGCAATTATCAGCCCCAGCATTTT
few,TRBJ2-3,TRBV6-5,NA,CASRLQDTQYF,TGTGCCAGCAGACTACAAGATACGCAGTATTTT
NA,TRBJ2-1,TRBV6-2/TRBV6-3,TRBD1,CASSYLWGQGVRNEQFF,TGTGCCAGCAGTTACCTTTGGGGACAGGGGGTGCGGAATGAGCAGTTCTTC
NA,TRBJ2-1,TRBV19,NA,CASSIHSSRRYNEQFF,TGTGCCAGTAGTATACATTCCTCCCGACGGTACAATGAGCAGTTCTTC
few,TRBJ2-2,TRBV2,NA,CSARRGSDTGELFF,TGTTCCGCTCGTCGTGGGAGCGACACCGGGGAGCTGTTTTTT
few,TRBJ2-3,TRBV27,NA,CASIGAGPNTDTQYF,TGTGCCAGTATTGGGGCCGGACCTAACACAGATACGCAGTATTTT
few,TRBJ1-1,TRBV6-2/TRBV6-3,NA,CASRGSVNTEAFF,TGTGCCAGCAGGGGGTCGGTGAACACTGAAGCTTTCTTT
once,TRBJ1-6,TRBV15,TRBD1,CATSTGQGPGSDPLHF,TGTGCCACCAGCACGGGACAGGGGCCCGGGAGTGATCCCCTCCACTTT
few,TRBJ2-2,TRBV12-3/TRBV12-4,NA,CASSFISGELFF,TGTGCCAGCAGTTTCATCAGCGGGGAGCTGTTTTTT
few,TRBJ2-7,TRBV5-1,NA,CASSLGGGPAPIEQYF,TGCGCCAGCAGCTTGGGTGGGGGACCTGCCCCCATCGAGCAGTACTTC
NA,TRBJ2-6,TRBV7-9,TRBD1,CASSFSGQGFGANVLTF,TGTGCCAGCAGCTTTAGTGGACAGGGGTTCGGGGCCAACGTCCTGACTTTC
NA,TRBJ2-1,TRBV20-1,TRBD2,CSARGASGRANEQFF,TGCAGTGCTAGAGGGGCTAGCGGGAGGGCGAATGAGCAGTTCTTC
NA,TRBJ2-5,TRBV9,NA,CASSPPGRTGTQYF,TGTGCCAGCAGCCCGCCGGGACGTACAGGGACCCAGTACTTC
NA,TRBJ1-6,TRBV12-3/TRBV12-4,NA,CASSLGGGDSPLHF,TGTGCCAGCAGTTTGGGGGGCGGGGATTCACCCCTCCACTTT